The next 14 T cell receptor beta chains were all read from a single sample in a study of blood T cells in healthy people across ages. Next came a second PCR, run for about 6 to 12 cycles, which used a sample-barcoded 5' primer along with a J-beta primer mix. MiXCR, applied by TCRdb to the 5' RACE reads, yields one record per CDR3 protein. The table lists around 820,000 distinct CDR3 sequences, just under 25% of them singletons. These records were also assigned to another study, of T cells of mothers and their children.

The source material was blood. The receptors derive from a boy aged 10-17 years in good health.

This clonotype was observed a few times. The chain employs TRBV7-9 and TRBJ2-5; no definite D call. The CDR3 consists of 13 residues. V was cut by 1 base and J by 3 bases, with 6 bases left in between. Germline lookup yields CDR1 SEHNR and CDR2 FQNEAQ (reference sequence). The CDR3, as DNA: TGTGCCAGCAGCTTAGTGCCCAAAGAGACCCAGTACTTC. It codes for CASSLVPKETQYF.

The V call is TRBV4-2, the J call TRBJ2-7; the match to TRBD2 covers 9 bases. Losses at the gene ends were 0 bases for V and 2 bases for J; bases not matched to a gene: 2. CDR1 is LGHNA and CDR2 is YNFKEQ in the germline V gene. This CDR3 contains 15 residues. The CDR3 DNA is TGTGCCAGCAGCCAAGAGCTAGCGGGAACCTACGAGCAGTACTTC. Its protein is CASSQELAGTYEQYF.

This clonotype has only a few counts. The chain links TRBV7-8 to TRBJ2-1; TRBD2 aligns across 11 bases. Germline-derived CDR1 and CDR2 are SGHVS and FQNEAQ. The CDR3 sequence is 15 residues long. V shed 8 bases and J 5 bases; nucleotides not matched to a gene: 8. CDR3 sequence (DNA): TGTGCCAGCGGAGGGACTAGCGGAGCCCACAATGAGCAGTTCTTC. Translated: CASGGTSGAHNEQFF.

The chain combines TRBV3-1 with TRBJ2-3, with TRBD2 identical over 8 bases. V was pared by 2 bases and J by 2 bases, with 6 bases of the junction left unmatched. Germline V gene lookup returns CDR1 LGHDT and CDR2 YNNKEL (reference sequence). CDR3 length equals 16 residues. The CDR3, as DNA: TGTGCCAGCAGCCAATTCACTAGCGGAGCCACAGATACGCAGTATTTT. Encoded protein: CASSQFTSGATDTQYF.

This clonotype came up a few times. Here the CDR3 reads CASSPSATSGNTIYF. In DNA, the CDR3 is TGTGCCAGCAGCCCGTCGGCCACCTCTGGAAACACCATATATTTT. V is TRBV7-9 and J is TRBJ1-3; unclear D gene. Looked up from germline, CDR1 is SEHNR and CDR2 is FQNEAQ (reference sequence). This CDR3 is built from 15 residues. V was trimmed by 5 bases and J by 0 bases, leaving 11 bases between them. Drawing the rest from reference TRBV7-9 and TRBJ1-3, the complete variable domain is DTGVSQNPRHKITKRGQNVTFRCDPISEHNRLYWYRQTLGQGPEFLTYFQNEAQLEKSRLLSDRFSAERPKGSFSTLEIQRTEQGDSAMYLCASSPSATSGNTIYFGEGSWLTVV.

This clonotype was seen only a few times. This chain uses TRBV12-3 or TRBV12-4 with TRBJ1-2, with 7 nucleotides matching TRBD1. The CDR3 is 14 residues long. V lost 6 bases, J lost 3 bases, and 7 bases stayed unmatched. CDR3 region: CASRKRQGDYGYTF. CDR3 nucleotides: TGTGCCAGCAGGAAAAGACAGGGAGACTATGGCTACACCTTC.

This sequence joins TRBV7-9 and TRBJ1-2; maybe TRBD1 (5 bases). The ends were cut back, 4 bases at V and 0 bases at J, with 12 bases in the middle. The CDR3 has 15 residues. CDR1 and CDR2 from the germline V gene are SEHNR and FQNEAQ (reference sequence). For the CDR3, the DNA is TGTGCCAGCAGCTCGGGACTCAGAGCTAACTATGGCTACACCTTC. It translates to CASSSGLRANYGYTF.

The chain employs TRBV28 and TRBJ2-5; TRBD2 matches 14 bases. The CDR3 totals 16 residues. V trimming: 6 bases; J trimming: 4 bases; junction bases outside the gene matches: 7. The germline CDR1 and CDR2 sequences are MDHEN and SYDVKM. The CDR3 loop reads CASRERTSGGRETQYF. CDR3 coding DNA: TGTGCCAGCAGAGAAAGGACTAGCGGGGGGAGAGAGACCCAGTACTTC.

There are a few counts of this clonotype. The chain has TRBV5-6 and TRBJ1-4; tentatively, D is TRBD1 (5 bases). Per germline, CDR1 SGHDT and CDR2 YYEEEE. Between the trimmed V and J ends, which lost 4 bases and 14 bases, there was a span of 15 bases. The length of the CDR3 is 12 residues. The CDR3 DNA reads as TGTGCCAGCAGCCCTGGGACCGCCCCTCTGTTTTTT. This codes for CASSPGTAPLFF.

This chain uses TRBV4-2 with TRBJ1-2; TRBD1 agrees at 9 bases. V gave up 1 base and J gave up 7 bases; unmatched junction bases: 7. Looked up from germline, CDR1 is LGHNA and CDR2 is YNFKEQ. The CDR3 consists of 15 residues. The CDR3 reads CASSQGTGQGSGYTF. CDR3 DNA sequence: TGTGCCAGCAGCCAAGGGACGGGACAGGGTTCTGGCTACACCTTC.

Turning to this clonotype: A much larger clone lies one base from this, so it may be a read error. This CDR3 is missing its conserved last phenylalanine or tryptophan, likely due to a read error. V and J are TRBV12-3 or TRBV12-4 and TRBJ2-5, with 7 bases identical to TRBD1. The CDR3 contains 15 residues. V lost 5 bases to trimming and J lost 0 bases; unmatched junction nucleotides: 6. DNA for the CDR3: TGTGCCAGCAGTCCCGGGACAGCGGACCAAGAGACCCAGTACCTC. This codes for CASSPGTADQETQYL.

The gene calls are TRBV7-9 and TRBJ2-7; 8 bases match TRBD1. CDR3 length equals 14 residues. Per germline, CDR1 SEHNR and CDR2 FQNEAQ (reference sequence). With 4 bases clipped from V and 5 bases from J, the junction kept 7 bases outside the gene matches. The CDR3, as DNA: TGTGCCAGCAGCTCCGGGACAGGCCGTAACGAGCAGTACTTC. Its protein product is CASSSGTGRNEQYF.

This chain links TRBV6-2 or TRBV6-3 with TRBJ2-3, with 7 bases fitting TRBD2. Looked up from germline, CDR1 is MNHEY and CDR2 is SVGEGT. V was pared by 0 bases and J by 4 bases, with 1 base of the junction left unmatched. The CDR3 runs 14 residues. The DNA for the CDR3 is TGTGCCAGCAGTTACTCTACTAGCGCAGATACGCAGTATTTT. It encodes CASSYSTSADTQYF.

Only a few counts were recorded for this clonotype. One junction end does not reproduce the germline sequence, and a read error may be involved. The chain joins TRBV3-1 to TRBJ2-1; 8 nucleotides match TRBD1. CDR1 LGHDT and CDR2 YNNKEL come from the germline V gene (reference sequence). The CDR3 spans 16 residues. The DNA for the CDR3 is TGTGCCAGCAGTCAAGGGGGGACAGGTGTAAGGAATGAGCAGTTTTTC. It translates to CASSQGGTGVRNEQFF.